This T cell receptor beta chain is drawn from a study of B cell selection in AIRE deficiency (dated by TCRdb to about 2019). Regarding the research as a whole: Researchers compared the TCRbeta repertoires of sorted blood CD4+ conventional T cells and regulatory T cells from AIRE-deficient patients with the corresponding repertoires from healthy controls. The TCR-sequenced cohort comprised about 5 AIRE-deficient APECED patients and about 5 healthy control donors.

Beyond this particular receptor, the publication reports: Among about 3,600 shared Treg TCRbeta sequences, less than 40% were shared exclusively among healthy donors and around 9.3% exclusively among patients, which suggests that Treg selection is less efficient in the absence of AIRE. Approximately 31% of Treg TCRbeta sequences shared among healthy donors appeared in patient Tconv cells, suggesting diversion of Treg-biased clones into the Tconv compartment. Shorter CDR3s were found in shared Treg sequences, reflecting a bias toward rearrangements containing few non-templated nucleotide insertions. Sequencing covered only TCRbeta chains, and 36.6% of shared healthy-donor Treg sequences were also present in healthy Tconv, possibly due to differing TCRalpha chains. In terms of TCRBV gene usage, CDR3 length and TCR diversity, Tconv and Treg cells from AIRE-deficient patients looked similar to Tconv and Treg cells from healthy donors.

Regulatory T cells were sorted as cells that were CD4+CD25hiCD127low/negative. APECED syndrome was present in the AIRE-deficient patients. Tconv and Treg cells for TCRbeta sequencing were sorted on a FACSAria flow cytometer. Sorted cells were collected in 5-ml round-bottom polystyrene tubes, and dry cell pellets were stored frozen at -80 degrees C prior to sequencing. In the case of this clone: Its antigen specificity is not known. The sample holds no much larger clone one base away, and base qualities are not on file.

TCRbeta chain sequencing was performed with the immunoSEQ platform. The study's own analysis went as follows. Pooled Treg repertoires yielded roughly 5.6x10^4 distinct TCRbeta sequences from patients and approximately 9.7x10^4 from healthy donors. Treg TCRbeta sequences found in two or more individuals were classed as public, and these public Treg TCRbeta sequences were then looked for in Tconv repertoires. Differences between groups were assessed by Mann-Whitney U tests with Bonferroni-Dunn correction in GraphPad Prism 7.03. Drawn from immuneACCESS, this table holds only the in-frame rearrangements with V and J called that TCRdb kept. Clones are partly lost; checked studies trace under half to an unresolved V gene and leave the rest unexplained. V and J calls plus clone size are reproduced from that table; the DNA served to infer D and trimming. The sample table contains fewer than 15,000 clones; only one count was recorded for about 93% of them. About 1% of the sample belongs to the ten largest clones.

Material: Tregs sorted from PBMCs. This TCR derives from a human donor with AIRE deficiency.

In nucleotide form, the sequence is TGTGCCAGCTCACCGAGGGGGCCAGGGGGGTCCTACAATGAGCAGTTCTTC. Its protein product is CASSPRGPGGSYNEQFF. This chain joins TRBV18 to TRBJ2-1; a tentative D match to TRBD1 spans 7 bases. At the junction V is shortened by 3 bases and J by 1 base, with 16 bases in between. In the germline V gene, CDR1 corresponds to KGHSH and CDR2 to LQKENI. The CDR3 spans 17 residues, from the cysteine through the phenylalanine. The kept DNA is CDR3 alone, 51 bases in frame from the first base.